This T cell receptor beta chain was sequenced in a study of T cell changes during pregnancy in multiple sclerosis. CDR1 and CDR2 (germline): SGHAT, FQDESV (reference sequence). This CDR3 is 14 amino acids long. After removal of 2 bases from V and 6 bases from J, the junction contained 5 bases not matched to a gene. The repertoire was sequenced with immunoSEQ multiplex PCR; TCRdb's copy has only in-frame clones and lacks some. Here the sample spans about 38,000 clones, approximately 91% being singletons. The sequence derives from a female donor in good health, enrolled as a control in a pregnancy study. The chain couples TRBV11-1 to TRBJ2-7; TRBD2 agrees at 9 bases. Sequenced material: CD4+ T cells from peripheral blood mononuclear cells, taken after pregnancy. CDR3 region: CASSLWASGIEQYF. As DNA, the CDR3 is TGTGCCAGCAGCTTATGGGCTAGCGGGATCGAGCAGTACTTC.